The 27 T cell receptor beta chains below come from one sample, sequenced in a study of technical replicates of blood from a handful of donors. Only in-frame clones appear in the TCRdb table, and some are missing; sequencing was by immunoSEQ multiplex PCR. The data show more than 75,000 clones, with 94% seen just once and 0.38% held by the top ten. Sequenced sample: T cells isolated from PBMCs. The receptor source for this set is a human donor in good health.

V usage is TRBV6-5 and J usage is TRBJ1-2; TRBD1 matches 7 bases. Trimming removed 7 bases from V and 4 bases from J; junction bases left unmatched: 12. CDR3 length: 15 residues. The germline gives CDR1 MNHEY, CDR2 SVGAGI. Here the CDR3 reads CASNLRQGLSYGYTF. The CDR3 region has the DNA TGTGCCAGCAACCTCCGACAGGGCCTTTCCTATGGCTACACCTTC.

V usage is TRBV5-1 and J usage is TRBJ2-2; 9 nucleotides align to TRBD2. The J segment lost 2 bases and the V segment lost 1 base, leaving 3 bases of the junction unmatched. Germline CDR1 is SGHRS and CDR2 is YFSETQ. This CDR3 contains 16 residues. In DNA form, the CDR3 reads TGCGCCAGCAGCTTGCGTCTAGCGGGAAACACCGGGGAGCTGTTTTTT. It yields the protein CASSLRLAGNTGELFF.

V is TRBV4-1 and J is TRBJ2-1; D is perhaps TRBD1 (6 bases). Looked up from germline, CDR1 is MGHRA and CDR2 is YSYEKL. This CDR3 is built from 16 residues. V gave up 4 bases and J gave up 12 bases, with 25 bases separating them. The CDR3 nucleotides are TGCGCCAGCAGCCGCCTGGCACGGGACAACACCTGGGGGCAGTTCTTC. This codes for CASSRLARDNTWGQFF.

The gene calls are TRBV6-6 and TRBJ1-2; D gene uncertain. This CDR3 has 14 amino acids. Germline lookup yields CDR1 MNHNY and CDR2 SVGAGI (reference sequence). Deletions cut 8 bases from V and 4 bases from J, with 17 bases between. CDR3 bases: TGTGCCAGCCGTGGCCAGCTAGTTATCTATGGCTACACCTTC. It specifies CASRGQLVIYGYTF.

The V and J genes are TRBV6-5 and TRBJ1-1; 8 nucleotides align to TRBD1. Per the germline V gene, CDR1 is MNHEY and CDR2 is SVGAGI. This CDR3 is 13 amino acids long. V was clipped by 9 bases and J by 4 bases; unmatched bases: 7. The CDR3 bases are TGTGCCAGTATGACAGGGGAGAGCACTGAAGCTTTCTTT. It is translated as CASMTGESTEAFF.

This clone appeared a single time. CDR3 bases: TGTGCCAGCAGCTTGGACAGTCATAGCAATCAGCCCCAGCATTTT. It translates to CASSLDSHSNQPQHF. V usage is TRBV7-2 and J usage is TRBJ1-5; TRBD1 might be the D (6 bases). There are 15 residues in the CDR3. The ends were cut back, 3 bases at V and 0 bases at J, with 9 bases in the middle. Germline CDR1 SGHTA, CDR2 FQGNSA.

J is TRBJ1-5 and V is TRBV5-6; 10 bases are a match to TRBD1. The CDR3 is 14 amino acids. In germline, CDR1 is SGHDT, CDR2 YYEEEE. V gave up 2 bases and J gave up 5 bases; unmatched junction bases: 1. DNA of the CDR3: TGTGCCAGCAGCTTTGGGACAGGGGATCAGCCCCAGCATTTT. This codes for CASSFGTGDQPQHF.

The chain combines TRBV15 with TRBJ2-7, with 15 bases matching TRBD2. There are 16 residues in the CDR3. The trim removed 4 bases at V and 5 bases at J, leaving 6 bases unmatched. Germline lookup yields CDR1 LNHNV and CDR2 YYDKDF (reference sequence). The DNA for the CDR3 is TGTGCCACCAGCAAAGGACTAGCGGGAGGGCCAGACGAGCAGTACTTC. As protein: CATSKGLAGGPDEQYF.

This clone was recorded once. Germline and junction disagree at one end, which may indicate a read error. The CDR3 coding sequence is TGTGCCAGCAGTGGAGAGTCCCAGTACTTC. This encodes CASSGESQYF. The rearrangement links TRBV9 to TRBJ2-5; no firm D call. This CDR3 spans 10 amino acids. CDR1 is SGDLS and CDR2 is YYNGEE in the germline V gene.

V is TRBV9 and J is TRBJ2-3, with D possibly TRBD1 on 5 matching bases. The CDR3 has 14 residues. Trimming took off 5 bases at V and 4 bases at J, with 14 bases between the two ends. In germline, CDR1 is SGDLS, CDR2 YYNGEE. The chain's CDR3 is CASSSVAGPDTQYF. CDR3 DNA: TGTGCCAGCAGTTCAGTCGCAGGGCCAGATACGCAGTATTTT.

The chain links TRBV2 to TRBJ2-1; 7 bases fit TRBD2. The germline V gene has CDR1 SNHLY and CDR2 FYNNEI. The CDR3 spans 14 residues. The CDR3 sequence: CAGGGIAVGNEQFF. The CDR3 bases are TGTGCTGGGGGAGGGATAGCGGTGGGGAATGAGCAGTTCTTC.

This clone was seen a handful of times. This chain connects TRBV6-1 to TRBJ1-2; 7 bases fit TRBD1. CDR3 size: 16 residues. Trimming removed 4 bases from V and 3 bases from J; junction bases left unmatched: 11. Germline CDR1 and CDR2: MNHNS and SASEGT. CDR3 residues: CASSVDRVSQDYGYTF. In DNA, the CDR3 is TGTGCCAGCAGTGTAGACAGGGTATCACAAGACTATGGCTACACCTTC.

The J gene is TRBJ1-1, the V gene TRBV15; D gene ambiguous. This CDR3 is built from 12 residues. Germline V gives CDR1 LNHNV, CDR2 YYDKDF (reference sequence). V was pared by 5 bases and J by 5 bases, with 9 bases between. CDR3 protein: CATSLDQTEAFF. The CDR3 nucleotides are TGTGCCACCAGCCTAGACCAGACTGAAGCTTTCTTT.

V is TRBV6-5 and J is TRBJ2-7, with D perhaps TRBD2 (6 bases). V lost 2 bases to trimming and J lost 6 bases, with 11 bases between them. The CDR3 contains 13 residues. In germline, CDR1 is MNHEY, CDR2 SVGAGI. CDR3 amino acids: CASSYSPGGEQYF. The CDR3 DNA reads TGTGCCAGCAGTTACAGTCCCGGGGGCGAGCAGTACTTC.

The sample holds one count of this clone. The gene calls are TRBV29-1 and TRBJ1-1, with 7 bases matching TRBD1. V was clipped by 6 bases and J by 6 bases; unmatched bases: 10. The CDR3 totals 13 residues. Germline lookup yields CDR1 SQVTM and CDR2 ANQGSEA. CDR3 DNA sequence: TGCAGCGTGGGACAGAGGACGAATTCTGAAGCTTTCTTT. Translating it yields CSVGQRTNSEAFF. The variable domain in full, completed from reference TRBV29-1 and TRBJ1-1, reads SAVISQKPSRDICQRGTSLTIQCQVDSQVTMMFWYRQQPGQSLTLIATANQGSEATYESGFVIDKFPISRPNLTFSTLTVSNMSPEDSSIYLCSVGQRTNSEAFFGQGTRLTVV.

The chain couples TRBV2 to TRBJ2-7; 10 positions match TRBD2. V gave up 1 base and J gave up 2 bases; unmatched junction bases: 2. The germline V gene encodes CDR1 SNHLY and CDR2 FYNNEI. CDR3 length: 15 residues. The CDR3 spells CASSEGGLAAYEQYF. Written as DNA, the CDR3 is TGTGCCAGCAGTGAAGGTGGACTAGCGGCCTACGAGCAGTACTTC.

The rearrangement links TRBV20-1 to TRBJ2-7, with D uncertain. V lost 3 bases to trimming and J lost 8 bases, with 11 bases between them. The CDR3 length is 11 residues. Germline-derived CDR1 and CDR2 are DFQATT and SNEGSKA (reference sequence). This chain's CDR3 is CSASLSSQQYF. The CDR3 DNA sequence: TGCAGTGCTAGTCTTAGTTCGCAGCAGTACTTC.

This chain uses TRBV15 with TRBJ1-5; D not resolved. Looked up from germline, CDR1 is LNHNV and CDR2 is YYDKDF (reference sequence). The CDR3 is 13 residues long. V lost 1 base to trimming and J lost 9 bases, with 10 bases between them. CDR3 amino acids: CATSRVSWRPQHF. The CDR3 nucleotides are TGTGCCACCAGCAGAGTTTCCTGGAGGCCCCAGCATTTT.

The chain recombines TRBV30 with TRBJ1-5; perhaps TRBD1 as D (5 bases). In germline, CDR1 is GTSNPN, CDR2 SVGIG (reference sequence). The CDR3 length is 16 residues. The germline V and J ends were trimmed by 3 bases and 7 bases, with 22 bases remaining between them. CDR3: CAWSDKVDGAGQPQHF. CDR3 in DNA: TGTGCCTGGAGCGACAAAGTGGACGGCGCAGGGCAGCCCCAGCATTTT.

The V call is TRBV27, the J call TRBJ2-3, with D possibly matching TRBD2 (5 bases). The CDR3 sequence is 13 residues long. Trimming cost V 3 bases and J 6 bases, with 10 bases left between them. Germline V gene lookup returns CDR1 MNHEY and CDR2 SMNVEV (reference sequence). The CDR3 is CASSFEGRDTQYF. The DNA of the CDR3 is TGTGCCAGCAGTTTTGAGGGTCGGGATACGCAGTATTTT.

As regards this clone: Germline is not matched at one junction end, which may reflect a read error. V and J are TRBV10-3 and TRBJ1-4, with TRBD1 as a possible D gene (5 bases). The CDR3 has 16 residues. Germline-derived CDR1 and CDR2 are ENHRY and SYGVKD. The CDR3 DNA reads TGTGCCATAAGTGGTGGGGGGACGGCAACTAATGAAAAACTGTTTTTT. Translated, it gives CAISGGGTATNEKLFF.

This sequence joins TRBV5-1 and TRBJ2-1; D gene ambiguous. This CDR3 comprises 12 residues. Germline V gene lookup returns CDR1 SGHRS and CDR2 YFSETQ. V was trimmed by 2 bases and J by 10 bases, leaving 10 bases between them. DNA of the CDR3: TGCGCCAGCAGCTTCACCCGCCGGGAGCAGTTCTTC. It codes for CASSFTRREQFF.

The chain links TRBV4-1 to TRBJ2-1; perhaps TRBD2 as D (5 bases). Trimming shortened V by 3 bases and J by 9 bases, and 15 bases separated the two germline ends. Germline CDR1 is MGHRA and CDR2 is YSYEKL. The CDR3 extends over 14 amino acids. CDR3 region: CASSQGETLGEQFF. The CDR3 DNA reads TGCGCCAGCAGCCAGGGAGAAACTTTAGGTGAGCAGTTCTTC.

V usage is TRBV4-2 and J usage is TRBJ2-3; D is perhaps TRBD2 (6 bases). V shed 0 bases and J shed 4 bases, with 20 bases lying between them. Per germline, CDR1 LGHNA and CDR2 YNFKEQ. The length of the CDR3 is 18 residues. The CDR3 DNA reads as TGTGCCAGCAGCCAAGAGGGGACCCACGGGAGCCCCCCAGATACGCAGTATTTT. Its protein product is CASSQEGTHGSPPDTQYF.

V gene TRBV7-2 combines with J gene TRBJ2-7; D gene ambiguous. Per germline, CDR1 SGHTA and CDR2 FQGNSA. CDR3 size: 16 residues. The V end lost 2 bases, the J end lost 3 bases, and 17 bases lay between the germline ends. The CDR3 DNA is TGTGCCAGCAGCTTATTTTCCTTAGATACGAACTACGAGCAGTACTTC. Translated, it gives CASSLFSLDTNYEQYF. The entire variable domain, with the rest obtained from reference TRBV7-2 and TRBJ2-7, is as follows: GAGVSQSPSNKVTEKGKDVELRCDPISGHTALYWYRQSLGQGLEFLIYFQGNSAPDKSGLPSDRFSAERTGGSVSTLTIQRTQQEDSAVYLCASSLFSLDTNYEQYFGPGTRLTVT.

CDR3 loop: CASSPGLAGDLDEQFF. DNA for the CDR3: TGTGCCAGCAGTCCGGGACTAGCGGGAGATCTAGATGAGCAGTTCTTC. The genes are TRBV11-3 and TRBJ2-1, with 14 bases fitting TRBD2. Germline lookup yields CDR1 SGHNT and CDR2 YENEEA. V lost 6 bases and J lost 8; bases outside the gene matches: 9. The CDR3 length is 16 residues.

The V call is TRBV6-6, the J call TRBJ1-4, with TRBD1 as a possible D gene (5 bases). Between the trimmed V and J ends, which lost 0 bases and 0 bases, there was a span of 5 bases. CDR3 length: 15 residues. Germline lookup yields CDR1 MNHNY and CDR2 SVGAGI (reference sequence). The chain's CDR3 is CASSYSTATNEKLFF. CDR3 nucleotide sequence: TGTGCCAGCAGTTACTCGACAGCAACTAATGAAAAACTGTTTTTT.